The rows below give T cell receptor beta chains drawn from one sample of a study of blood T cell repertoires in COVID-19. Repertoires were generated with immunoSEQ multiplex PCR, while TCRdb's copy carries only in-frame clones and drops some. This sample carries about 160,000 clones, 87% of them seen once, and the ten largest clones take around 3.9%. The sequenced sample was peripheral blood. These receptors were collected from a woman aged 55-70 years who had recovered from COVID-19. The CDR3 runs from the conserved cysteine through the conserved F or W. D genes are given only for firm matches. A row's size may be missing; if present it is once, few, many or a size class.

D gene	J gene	clone size	V gene	CDR3 DNA	CDR3 protein
TRBD1	TRBJ1-2	NA	TRBV28	TGTGCCAGCAGGGATTTACAGGGGGCAGTCGGTGGCTACACCTTC	CASRDLQGAVGGYTF
NA	TRBJ2-3	NA	TRBV6-4	TGTGCCAGCAGGACCGGGACAACGAAGAGCACAGATACGCAGTATTTT	CASRTGTTKSTDTQYF
TRBD1	TRBJ1-1	NA	TRBV7-8	TGTGCCAGCAGCCCGAGAACGGACAGGGGTTGGGACACTGAAGCTTTCTTT	CASSPRTDRGWDTEAFF
TRBD2	TRBJ2-3	NA	TRBV5-4	TGTGCCAGCAGCTCTCGGGGGGGCCCAGATACGCAGTATTTT	CASSSRGGPDTQYF
TRBD1	TRBJ2-5	NA	TRBV5-4	TGTGCCAGTACAGGGGAGAGAGAGACCCAGTACTTC	CASTGERETQYF
NA	TRBJ1-5	NA	TRBV5-1	TGCGCCAGCAGCATGGGCGAGGTTGGCAATCAGCCCCAGCATTTT	CASSMGEVGNQPQHF
TRBD1	TRBJ1-3	NA	TRBV6-6	TGTGCCAGCAGCCAGGGGGGACTCTCTGGAAACACCATATATTTT	CASSQGGLSGNTIYF
NA	TRBJ2-7	NA	TRBV9	TGTGCCAGCAGCGTAGCAGGCCCACCGGGGGAGCAGTACTTC	CASSVAGPPGEQYF
NA	TRBJ1-3	NA	TRBV4-3	TGCGCCAGCAGCCAAGATGGGGAGACTGGAAACACCATATATTTT	CASSQDGETGNTIYF
NA	TRBJ1-1	NA	TRBV14	TGTGCCAGCAGCCAAGGCAGCGCAGGGCCACGCTGGACTGAAGCTTTCTTT	CASSQGSAGPRWTEAFF
NA	TRBJ1-3	NA	TRBV9	TGTGCCAGCAGCACCACAGGGACTGGAAACACCATATATTTT	CASSTTGTGNTIYF
TRBD2	TRBJ2-1	NA	TRBV7-9	TGTGCCAGCACCCGGGCGGGGGATAACGTTGAGCAGTTCTTC	CASTRAGDNVEQFF
NA	TRBJ1-2	NA	TRBV6-5	TGTGCCAGCAGTTCGACAGATTATGGCTACACCTTC	CASSSTDYGYTF
NA	TRBJ1-2	NA	TRBV5-1	TGCGCCAGCAGCTTGGGTGCAGGGCCGTCGGGTGGCTACACCTTC	CASSLGAGPSGGYTF
NA	TRBJ2-3	NA	TRBV27	TGTGCCAGCAGTAAGCAGACTAGCACAGATACGCAGTATTTT	CASSKQTSTDTQYF
NA	TRBJ1-1	once	TRBV10-3	TGTGCCATCAGTGGAGGAGGGGTAGGTACTGAAGCTTTCTTT	CAISGGGVGTEAFF
NA	TRBJ1-4	NA	TRBV2	TGTGCCAGCAGTGAAATACGGACGGGGGAAAAACTGTTTTTT	CASSEIRTGEKLFF
TRBD2	TRBJ2-3	once	TRBV6-5	TGTGCCAGCAGTTACCGCAGCGGGGGGGCCTCAGATACGCAGTATTTT	CASSYRSGGASDTQYF
NA	TRBJ2-1	few	TRBV2	TGTGCCAGCAGTGAACAGACGGGGAATGAGCAGTTCTTC	CASSEQTGNEQFF
TRBD2	TRBJ2-3	NA	TRBV2	TGTGCCAGCAGTGAAGAGCGGGGGGCCCAGGGTACGCAGTATTTT	CASSEERGAQGTQYF
NA	TRBJ2-2	NA	TRBV6-6	TGTGCCAGCAGTTACTCGCAGGGGGGGAACACCGGGGAGCTGTTTTTT	CASSYSQGGNTGELFF
NA	TRBJ2-2	NA	TRBV24-1	TGTGCCACCAGTGATTCTACAGGGAGTTCGGGCACCGGGGAGCTGTTTTTT	CATSDSTGSSGTGELFF
NA	TRBJ1-1	NA	TRBV28	TGTGCCAGCAGTTACGGGGAATCGACGGATCGTACGGGCACTGAAGCTTTCTTT	CASSYGESTDRTGTEAFF
TRBD1	TRBJ1-2	NA	TRBV19	TGTGCCAGTACCATTACACCGGGACAGTATTATGGCTACACCTTC	CASTITPGQYYGYTF
TRBD1	TRBJ1-1	NA	TRBV2	TGTGCCACCGGGGGACAGGGGGTAGCTTTCTTT	CATGGQGVAFF
NA	TRBJ1-1	NA	TRBV10-3	TGTGCCATCAGTATTGGACAGCGCGCTTTCTTT	CAISIGQRAFF
NA	TRBJ2-2	few	TRBV11-1	TGTGCCAGCAGCTTGGGGCCGGGCGGGGAGCTGTTTTTT	CASSLGPGGELFF
TRBD2	TRBJ2-2	NA	TRBV27	TGTGCCAGCAGATCGGGACTAGCGGGGGAGTCCGGGGAGCTGTTTTTT	CASRSGLAGESGELFF
NA	TRBJ2-7	NA	TRBV5-1	TGCGCCAGCAGCTTGGCCGATCAGGTTACCTACGAGCAGTACTTC	CASSLADQVTYEQYF
NA	TRBJ1-4	NA	TRBV3-1/TRBV3-2	TGTGCCAGATATCGCAGGGGAACTAATGAAAAACTGTTTTTT	CARYRRGTNEKLFF
TRBD1	TRBJ2-7	NA	TRBV5-6	TGTGCCAGCAGCTTCGGGACAGGCTCCTACGAGCAGTACTTC	CASSFGTGSYEQYF
NA	TRBJ2-1	NA	TRBV10-3	TGTGCCACCCGGAGCGCGGGCGGTTCCTACAATGAGCAGTTCTTC	CATRSAGGSYNEQFF
TRBD1	TRBJ1-2	NA	TRBV5-1	TGCGCCAGCAGAGGACAGGGGGTCGACTATGGCTACACCTTC	CASRGQGVDYGYTF
TRBD2	TRBJ2-1	NA	TRBV3-1/TRBV3-2	TGTGCCAGCAGCCCGGGACTAGCGGGGGCCGCGGATGAGCAGTTCTTC	CASSPGLAGAADEQFF
TRBD1	TRBJ2-5	NA	TRBV24-1	TGTGCCACCAGTGATAGGACAGGGCCACAAGAGACCCAGTACTTC	CATSDRTGPQETQYF
NA	TRBJ2-2	NA	TRBV13	TGTGCCAGCAGCTACCTCGGGACTTATAACACCGGGGAGCTGTTTTTT	CASSYLGTYNTGELFF
TRBD2	TRBJ2-7	once	TRBV5-1	TGCGCCAGCAGCCCCCGACAGGGACTAGCTGGCGAGCAGTACTTC	CASSPRQGLAGEQYF
TRBD2	TRBJ2-2	NA	TRBV19	TGTGCCAGTACCCCTGGAAGCGGGGGGGCCACCGGGGAGCTGTTTTTT	CASTPGSGGATGELFF
NA	TRBJ2-1	NA	TRBV20-1	TGCAGTGCTAGTAACCCCCCGCGGAATGAGCAGTTCTTC	CSASNPPRNEQFF
NA	TRBJ1-1	NA	TRBV19	TGTGCCAGTAGTCCCTACCAGGGGTCCCTGGGCGGCACTGAAGCTTTCTTT	CASSPYQGSLGGTEAFF